These 10 T cell receptor beta chains originate from one sample sequenced in a study of shared clonotypes between healthy human individuals (TCRdb year 2020). Libraries were prepared through the immunoSEQ multiplex PCR assay. Held by TCRdb, this immuneACCESS table contains in-frame sequences only and omits some clones. Under half of the omission traces to an unresolved V gene where checked; the cause of the rest is unknown. This sample is represented by approximately 97,000 clones; 67% of them were singletons. About 48% of the sample rests with the top ten. Sequencing input: memory CD8+ T cells sorted from blood. According to the study, the label for this sample's cell subset or site signals: CD45RO+ cells pooled with CCR7-negative TemRA cells. The receptors shown here come from a man aged 25-45 years in good health.

The J gene is TRBJ2-7, the V gene TRBV27; TRBD1 agrees at 9 bases. Germline V gives CDR1 MNHEY, CDR2 SMNVEV (reference sequence). J lost 2 bases, V lost 3 bases, and 5 bases had no gene match. The CDR3 has 15 residues. This chain's CDR3 is CASSFRDRVTYEQYF. Written as DNA, the CDR3 is TGTGCCAGCAGTTTTCGGGACAGGGTCACCTACGAGCAGTACTTC.

The chain has TRBV19 and TRBJ2-2, with D unclear. V was shortened by 2 bases and J by 6 bases, with 10 bases between the two germline ends. Germline CDR1 reads LNHDA; CDR2 reads SQIVND (reference sequence). The CDR3 runs to 14 residues. CDR3: CASSITWTSGELFF. DNA for the CDR3: TGTGCCAGTAGTATAACGTGGACGTCCGGGGAGCTGTTTTTT.

The rearrangement joins TRBV4-1 to TRBJ2-2, with TRBD2 as a possible D gene (6 bases). With 7 bases removed from V and 0 bases from J, the gap between germline ends came to 6 bases. This CDR3 region has 13 residues. CDR1 is MGHRA and CDR2 is YSYEKL in the germline V gene. As DNA, the CDR3 is TGCGCCAGCACGGGGGCGAACACCGGGGAGCTGTTTTTT. As protein: CASTGANTGELFF.

The chain carries TRBV4-3 and TRBJ1-4; 8 bases line up with TRBD1. The CDR3 contains 16 residues. V was clipped by 1 base and J by 4 bases; unmatched bases: 5. CDR1 is LGHNA and CDR2 is YSLEER in the germline V gene. The CDR3 DNA reads TGCGCCAGCAGCCAAGTGAGGACAGGGAGTAATGAAAAACTGTTTTTT. Translated, it gives CASSQVRTGSNEKLFF.

Regarding this clone: One end of the junction fails to match germline, which may point to a read error. The chain is built from TRBV7-7 and TRBJ2-3; D remains unclear. Germline V gene lookup returns CDR1 SSHAT and CDR2 FNYEAQ (reference sequence). CDR3 length equals 13 residues. CDR3 sequence (DNA): TGTGCTAGCAGCTATAACGATAGGGATACGCAGTATTTT. It specifies CASSYNDRDTQYF.

This clone appeared a few times. The V and J genes are TRBV9 and TRBJ2-3; 14 bases fit TRBD2. The CDR3 length is 17 residues. Germline V gene sequence: CDR1 SGDLS, CDR2 YYNGEE. Unmatched junction bases numbered 2, after V lost 2 bases and J lost 0 bases. DNA for the CDR3: TGTGCCAGCAGCGTCGGGACTAGCGGGGGTAGCACAGATACGCAGTATTTT. This gives the protein CASSVGTSGGSTDTQYF.

This clone was detected a few times. The genes are TRBV6-6 and TRBJ2-5; 10 bases map to TRBD2. The CDR3 has 14 amino acids. V shed 4 bases and J 4 bases; nucleotides not matched to a gene: 3. In germline, CDR1 is MNHNY, CDR2 SVGAGI (reference sequence). CDR3: CASSLSGRGETQYF. DNA for the CDR3: TGTGCCAGCAGTTTAAGCGGGAGGGGAGAGACCCAGTACTTC.

This chain joins TRBV7-9 and TRBJ2-2, with D perhaps matching TRBD1 (6 bases). The CDR3 loop spans 16 amino acids. Trimming pared 0 bases from V and 4 bases from J, leaving 12 bases between. Looked up from germline, CDR1 is SEHNR and CDR2 is FQNEAQ (reference sequence). The CDR3, as DNA: TGTGCCAGCAGCTTAGCAGGACAGCCTATCACCGGGGAGCTGTTTTTT. Translated: CASSLAGQPITGELFF.

This clone was observed many times. V and J are TRBV6-6 and TRBJ2-3; no clear D. This CDR3 spans 13 amino acids. Germline values: CDR1 MNHNY, CDR2 SVGAGI (reference sequence). Trimming stripped 6 bases from V and 2 bases from J, with 9 bases between. The DNA for the CDR3 is TGTGCCAGCAGCCTCGAATACACAGATACGCAGTATTTT. This sequence encodes CASSLEYTDTQYF.

This chain connects TRBV9 to TRBJ1-2; tentative D call: TRBD1 (6 bases). The germline V gene encodes CDR1 SGDLS and CDR2 YYNGEE. V was clipped by 0 bases and J by 1 base, with 13 bases between them. This CDR3 has 16 amino acids. This chain's CDR3 is CASSVGRDTYNYGYTF. The CDR3 DNA follows: TGTGCCAGCAGCGTAGGTCGGGACACCTATAACTATGGCTACACCTTC.